This section outlines one T cell receptor (beta chain) sequence together with its context. The V gene lost 2 bases and the J gene lost 7 bases, with 9 bases spanning the gap. CDR1 and CDR2 (germline): GTSNPN, SVGIG (reference sequence). This CDR3 spans 12 amino acids. The data originate from a study of T cell repertoires and HLA-DP antigens. CD4+ cells expanded for around 14 days were restimulated 24 h with allogeneic-DPB1 HeLa cells. Cells were stimulated with HeLa cells transduced with HLA-DPA1/DPB1, HLA-DM, invariant chain and CD80. The data were produced by immunoSEQ multiplex PCR, yet TCRdb's version contains in-frame clones alone and is incomplete. The data contain approximately 1,600 clones, 65% to 80% of them singletons.

The source of this sequence is a man aged 45-65 years in good health and CMV-seronegative. Sequencing input: CD137- CD4+ T cells from cultured PBMCs. This chain uses TRBV30 with TRBJ2-1; TRBD1 is a possible D gene (5 bases). CDR3 in amino acids: CAWSRQINEQFF. The DNA of the CDR3 is TGTGCCTGGAGTAGACAGATAAATGAGCAGTTCTTC.